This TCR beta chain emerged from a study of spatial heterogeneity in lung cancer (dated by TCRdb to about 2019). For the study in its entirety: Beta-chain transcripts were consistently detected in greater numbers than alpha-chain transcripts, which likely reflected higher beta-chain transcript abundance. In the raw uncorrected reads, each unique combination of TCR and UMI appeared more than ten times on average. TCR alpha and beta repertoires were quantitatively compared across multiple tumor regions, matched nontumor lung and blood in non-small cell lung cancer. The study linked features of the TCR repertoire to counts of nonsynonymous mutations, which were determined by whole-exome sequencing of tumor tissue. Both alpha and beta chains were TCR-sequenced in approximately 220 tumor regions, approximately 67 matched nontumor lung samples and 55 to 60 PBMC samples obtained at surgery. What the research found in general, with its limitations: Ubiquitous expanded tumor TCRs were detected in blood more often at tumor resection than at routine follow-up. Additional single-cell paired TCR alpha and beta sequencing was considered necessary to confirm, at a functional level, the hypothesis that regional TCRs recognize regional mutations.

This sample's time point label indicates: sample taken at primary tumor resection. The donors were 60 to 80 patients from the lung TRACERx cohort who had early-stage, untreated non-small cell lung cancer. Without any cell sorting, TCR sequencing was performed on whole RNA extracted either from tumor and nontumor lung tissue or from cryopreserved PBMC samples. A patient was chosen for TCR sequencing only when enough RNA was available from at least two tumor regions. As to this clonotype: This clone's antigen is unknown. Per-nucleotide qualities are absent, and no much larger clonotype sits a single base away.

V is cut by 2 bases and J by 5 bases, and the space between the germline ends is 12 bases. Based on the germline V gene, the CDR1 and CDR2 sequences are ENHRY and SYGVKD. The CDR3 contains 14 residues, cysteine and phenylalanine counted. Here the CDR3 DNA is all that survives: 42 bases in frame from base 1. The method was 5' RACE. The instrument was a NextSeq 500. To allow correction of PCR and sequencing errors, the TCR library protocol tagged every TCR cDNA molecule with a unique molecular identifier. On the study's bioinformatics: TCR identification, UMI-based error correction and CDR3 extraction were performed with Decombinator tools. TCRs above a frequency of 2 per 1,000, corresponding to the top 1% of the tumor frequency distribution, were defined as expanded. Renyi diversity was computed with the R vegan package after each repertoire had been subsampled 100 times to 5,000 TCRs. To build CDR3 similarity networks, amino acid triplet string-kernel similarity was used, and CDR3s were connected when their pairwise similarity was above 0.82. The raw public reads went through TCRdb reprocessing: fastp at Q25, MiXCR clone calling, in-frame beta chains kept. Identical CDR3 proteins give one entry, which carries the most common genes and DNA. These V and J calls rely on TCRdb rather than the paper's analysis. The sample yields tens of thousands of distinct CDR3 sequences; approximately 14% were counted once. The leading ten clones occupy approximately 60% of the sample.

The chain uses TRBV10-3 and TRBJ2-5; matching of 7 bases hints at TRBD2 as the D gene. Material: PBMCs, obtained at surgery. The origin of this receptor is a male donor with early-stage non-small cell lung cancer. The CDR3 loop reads CAISELGGGETQYF. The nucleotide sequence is TGTGCCATCAGTGAGCTAGGGGGAGGGGAGACCCAGTACTTC.